Below, one TCR beta chain is given with its context. The data derive from a study of T cell changes during pregnancy in multiple sclerosis. The CDR3 is 17 amino acids. J gave up 2 bases and V 4 bases, and 7 bases lay outside the gene matches. The germline CDR1 and CDR2 sequences are MDHEN and SYDVKM. Produced via immunoSEQ multiplex PCR; TCRdb's table is partial and in-frame only. The table records around 35,000 clones, 90% of them present only once. The material sequenced was CD8+ T cells from peripheral blood mononuclear cells, taken in the first trimester of pregnancy. The chain has TRBV28 and TRBJ2-7, with 14 nucleotides matching TRBD2. The receptor was isolated from a female donor with multiple sclerosis, enrolled in a pregnancy study. CDR3 loop: CASSSPGTSGSPYEQYF. In DNA form, the CDR3 reads TGTGCCAGCAGTTCCCCCGGGACTAGCGGGAGTCCCTACGAGCAGTACTTC.